Listed below are T cell receptor beta chains from one sample, sequenced in a study of stem cell transplantation in POMP-related autoinflammatory disease. Assay: immunoSEQ multiplex PCR; the TCRdb copy retains only in-frame clones and omits some. This sample has 4,700 or so clones, with 92% found just once. The sequencing used CD8+ T cells from PBMCs, collected after stem cell transplantation. Every receptor here comes from a human patient with POMP-related autoinflammation and immune dysregulation (PRAID). The graft donor may have contributed some T cells. Both conserved end residues are part of each CDR3. The order of the fields is J gene, D gene, V gene, clone size, CDR3 DNA, CDR3 protein. A D gene is named only where the DNA matches it firmly. Clone size is shown for a subset of rows, as once, few, many or a class of expanded clone.

>TRBJ2-1|.|TRBV9|.
TGTGCCAGCAGCGGAGGGGGGGACAGGAACAATGAGCAGTTCTTC
CASSGGGDRNNEQFF
>TRBJ1-1|.|TRBV10-3|once
TGTGCCATCAGTATCTCCGGGACGGAGCCCAACACTGAAGCTTTCTTT
CAISISGTEPNTEAFF
>TRBJ2-1|TRBD2|TRBV13|.
TGTGCCAGCAGCCAACTAGCGGGAGAAGAGAATGAGCAGTTCTTC
CASSQLAGEENEQFF
>TRBJ1-5|.|TRBV6-5|.
TGTGCCAGCAGTACCCCCGAGTCCCCGGGCCAGCCCCAGCATTTT
CASSTPESPGQPQHF
>TRBJ2-7|.|TRBV11-3|.
TGTGCCAGCAGCCTTGGGGCAGAACCGTACTTC
CASSLGAEPYF
>TRBJ2-3|.|TRBV27|.
TGTGCCAGCAACTCCGACTCGGAGCGGTACACAGATACGCAGTATTTT
CASNSDSERYTDTQYF
>TRBJ2-7|.|TRBV27|.
TGTGCCAGCAGTTTACCGGGAGAGATGTACGAGCAGTACTTC
CASSLPGEMYEQYF
>TRBJ2-7|.|TRBV7-9|.
TGTGCCAGCAGCTCCGGAGGGACAGATAAGTACTTC
CASSSGGTDKYF
>TRBJ2-7|.|TRBV7-2|.
TGTGCCAGCAGCACGACAGTTTTCGACCCAACCTACGAGCAGTACTTC
CASSTTVFDPTYEQYF
>TRBJ1-4|.|TRBV24-1|.
TGTGCCACCAGTGATTCTACGGCTAAAAAACTGTTTTTT
CATSDSTAKKLFF
>TRBJ1-1|.|TRBV6-5|once
TGTGCCAGCAGACGATGGGACACTGAAGCTTTCTTT
CASRRWDTEAFF
>TRBJ2-7|.|TRBV11-3|.
TGTGCCAGCAGCTTAGGGAGCGGGCAGGGAAGTCGCGAGCAGTACTTC
CASSLGSGQGSREQYF
>TRBJ2-7|TRBD1|TRBV7-6|.
TGTGCCAGCAGCGTGGGACAGGGGGTAAATGGCGAGCAGTACTTC
CASSVGQGVNGEQYF
>TRBJ1-1|.|TRBV7-6|.
TGTGCCAGCAGCCCTGGGGCCACATCGAACACTGAAGCTTTCTTT
CASSPGATSNTEAFF
>TRBJ2-5|.|TRBV7-8|.
TGTGCCAGCAGCCTCGGACAGTACCAAGAGACCCAGTACTTC
CASSLGQYQETQYF
>TRBJ2-7|.|TRBV11-2|.
TGTGCCAGCAGCTTAGTGAACGAGCAGTACTTC
CASSLVNEQYF
>TRBJ1-1|.|TRBV9|.
TGTGCCAGCAGCGGGCCGGGGGACGCTGAAGCTTTCTTT
CASSGPGDAEAFF
>TRBJ2-7|TRBD2|TRBV7-2|.
TGTGCCAGCACCTTTTTTAGCGGGAGCACGTACGAGCAGTACTTC
CASTFFSGSTYEQYF
>TRBJ2-1|.|TRBV28|.
TGTGCCAGCAGAGCCCGGATAGCGGCAAACAATGAGCAGTTCTTC
CASRARIAANNEQFF
>TRBJ2-1|TRBD2|TRBV5-6|.
TGTGCCAGCAGCTTGGTGACTAGCGGAACCTACAATGAGCAGTTCTTC
CASSLVTSGTYNEQFF
>TRBJ2-7|.|TRBV11-3|.
TGTGCCAGCAGCTCCCTCGCCGGCTACGAGCAGTACTTC
CASSSLAGYEQYF
>TRBJ2-7|.|TRBV19|.
TGTGCCAGTTCGACGAATTCCTACGAGCAGTACTTC
CASSTNSYEQYF
>TRBJ2-1|.|TRBV4-3|.
TGCGCCAGCAGCCAAGAGGGCCGTAGCTCCTACAATGAGCAGTTCTTC
CASSQEGRSSYNEQFF
>TRBJ2-7|TRBD2|TRBV18|.
TGTGCCAGCTCACTGGGACTAGCGGTCTACGAGCAGTACTTC
CASSLGLAVYEQYF
>TRBJ2-4|TRBD2|TRBV4-1|.
TGCGCCAGCAGCCAAGGGGGGGGTTTAGGACTAGATGTGTACATTCAGTACTTC
CASSQGGGLGLDVYIQYF
>TRBJ1-2|TRBD1|TRBV9|.
TGTGCCAGCAGCGTAACGACAGGGCTGAACTATGGCTACACCTTC
CASSVTTGLNYGYTF
>TRBJ2-7|.|TRBV4-1|once
TGCGCCAGCAGTCCTAGCGAAAACTCCTACGAGCAGTACTTC
CASSPSENSYEQYF
>TRBJ1-1|.|TRBV28|.
TGTGCCAGCAGTTTATGGACGGAATTGAACACTGAAGCTTTCTTT
CASSLWTELNTEAFF
>TRBJ1-2|TRBD1|TRBV7-8|.
TGTGCCAGCAGCAGCGGGACAGGGGACTATGGCTACACCTTC
CASSSGTGDYGYTF
>TRBJ2-1|TRBD2|TRBV9|.
TGTGCCAGCAGCGTTAGCGGGAGTAACTACAATGAGCAGTTCTTC
CASSVSGSNYNEQFF
>TRBJ1-2|TRBD1|TRBV10-2|once
TGCGCCAGCAGCACCGGGACAGACAACCCTTATGGCTACACCTTC
CASSTGTDNPYGYTF
>TRBJ1-4|.|TRBV7-9|.
TGTGCCAGCAGCTTAGCAGTATCTCGGTCTCCTGAAAAACTGTTTTTT
CASSLAVSRSPEKLFF
>TRBJ2-7|TRBD2|TRBV27|.
TGTGCCAGCAGTTTATCTTTCAGGGCGGGAGTCTCCCACGAGCAGTACTTC
CASSLSFRAGVSHEQYF
>TRBJ2-7|TRBD1|TRBV6-5|.
TGTGCCAGCAGGAACGGGACAGGGCGCGAGCAGTACTTC
CASRNGTGREQYF
>TRBJ1-5|.|TRBV11-3|.
TGTGCCAGCAGCTTACACCCCCCTTTTAGGCAGGGGCTAGATCAGCCCCAGCATTTT
CASSLHPPFRQGLDQPQHF
>TRBJ2-1|TRBD2|TRBV27|.
TGTGCCAGCAGTACGGGACTAGCGGAACCCAATGAGCAGTTCTTC
CASSTGLAEPNEQFF
>TRBJ2-7|.|TRBV7-8|.
TGTGCCAGCACCCAGACCTCGGCTCCCTACGAGCAGTACTTC
CASTQTSAPYEQYF
>TRBJ1-1|.|TRBV11-2|.
TGTGCCAGCAGCTTAGTTCAGGAAAACACTGAAGCTTTCTTT
CASSLVQENTEAFF
>TRBJ2-1|TRBD2|TRBV29-1|.
TGCAGCGTTCCCGGGACTAGCGGGAGGGGGTATGAGCAGTTCTTC
CSVPGTSGRGYEQFF
>TRBJ1-1|.|TRBV4-2|.
TGTGCCAGCAGCCAAGATTGGGGCAGCCTGAACACTGAAGCTTTCTTT
CASSQDWGSLNTEAFF
>TRBJ2-7|TRBD2|TRBV9|.
TGTGCCAGCAGCGTAGGGAGCGGGAGCTCCTACGAGCAGTACTTC
CASSVGSGSSYEQYF
>TRBJ1-1|TRBD1|TRBV4-1|.
TGCGCCAGCAGCCGCGGGACAGGGGGCATTTGGGGTACTGAAGCTTTCTTT
CASSRGTGGIWGTEAFF
>TRBJ2-7|.|TRBV7-9|.
TGTGCCAGCAGCCTCAATTCCCACGAGCAGTACTTC
CASSLNSHEQYF
>TRBJ2-7|.|TRBV11-3|.
TGTGCCAGCAGCCCTGACAGCTCCTACGAGCAGTACTTC
CASSPDSSYEQYF
>TRBJ2-7|.|TRBV6-6|.
TGTGCCAGCAGCTTTTTGGGCGACACCTACGAGCAGTACTTC
CASSFLGDTYEQYF